This TCR beta chain is drawn from a study of T-cell reconstitution after alpha-beta-depleted transplantation in children (dated by TCRdb to 2015 to 2016). Background for the entire study: T-cell immune reconstitution after TCRalphabeta/CD19-depleted allogeneic hematopoietic cell transplantation in children was quantitatively tracked in the study by means of TCR repertoire profiling.

The CDR3 contains 15 residues, cysteine and phenylalanine counted. The sequence is cut down to CDR3 DNA, 45 bases in frame from base 1. V gives up 6 bases and J gives up 6 bases, and the segment between their germline ends measures 23 bases. CDR1 and CDR2 (DFQATT, SNEGSKA) derive from the germline V gene (reference sequence). Overall study results and their limits: Hyperexpanded clone frequencies declined over subsequent months; after one year, T-cell counts and TCRbeta diversity were mostly attributed to newly produced T cells. Apparently early alphabetaT-cell count recovery about two months after transplant reportedly relied on only several hundred rapidly expanded clones derived from non-depleted graft cells. The high TCRbeta diversity at day 60 in some patients was ascribed to recipient T cells and intrathymic progenitors that had survived conditioning.

Library generation was performed with PCR. Data came from an Illumina HiSeq 2500. To normalize quantification of the TCRbeta repertoire, the TCR libraries were built with molecular barcoding that relied on unique molecular identifiers. The public reads were reanalyzed by TCRdb: fastp trimming at Q25, MiXCR alignment, in-frame beta chains only. Rows with a matching CDR3 protein are joined into one entry that keeps the most common DNA and genes. The table for this sample lists approximately 300,000 distinct CDR3 sequences; roughly 7.8% of them were counted only once. The ten most abundant clones make up around 9.8% of the sample. The treatment or condition label, as the study defines it: allogeneic hematopoietic cell transplantation with graft depleted of TCRalphabeta T cells and CD19 B cells. Transplant recipients were children who received TCRalphabeta/CD19-depleted allogeneic hematopoietic cell grafts.

As to this clonotype: The antigen it recognizes is unknown. Per-nucleotide qualities are absent, and no much larger clonotype sits a single base away.

The V and J segments used are TRBV20-1 and TRBJ1-1; too little of a D gene remains to name it. Source: peripheral blood, taken 360 days after TCRalphabeta/CD19-depleted stem cell transplant. The source is a female patient younger than 10 who had a stem cell transplant for Fanconi anemia, so the T cells may come from the graft donor. The DNA sequence is as follows: TGCAGTGCCCAAGACCCCGGGCCCCAGGCCTCTGAAGCTTTCTTT. This sequence encodes CSAQDPGPQASEAFF.